The rows below give T cell receptor beta chains drawn from one sample of a study of shared clonotypes between healthy human individuals. The data were produced by immunoSEQ multiplex PCR, yet TCRdb's version contains in-frame clones alone and is incomplete. Of roughly 600,000 clones listed, about 98% are singletons. The source material was naive CD8+ T cells sorted from blood. These receptors all stem from a man aged 25-40 years in good health. Both conserved end residues are trimmed from each CDR3.

TRBV5-5,TRBJ2-1,ASSYTSGRAQF
TRBV7-6,TRBJ2-7,ASSLGTSGTSYEQY
TRBV9,TRBJ2-1,ASSVDPARPLGDEQF
TRBV9,TRBJ2-1,ASSLEAGLNEQF
TRBV7-3,TRBJ2-3,ASSFSGLASSDTQY
TRBV11-3,TRBJ2-1,ASSPHGSSYNEQF
TRBV7-9,TRBJ1-2,ASSLGVQGRIANYGYT
TRBV7-9,TRBJ1-1,ASSLAHGLNTEAF
TRBV29-1,TRBJ2-1,SVDGGSYNEQF
TRBV5-1,TRBJ2-1,ASSWYGGSGTDNEQF
TRBV4-3,TRBJ2-7,ASSQDKGSSGLSYEQY
TRBV4-3,TRBJ2-1,ASSQAVFASEYNEQF
TRBV5-1,TRBJ2-1,ASSLPGRKDEQF
TRBV4-1,TRBJ2-3,ASSQEAGPWDTQY
TRBV25-1,TRBJ2-5,ASSELTSFETQY
TRBV29-1,TRBJ2-5,SVDGAGSQETQY
TRBV9,TRBJ2-3,ASSGLAEASTDTQY
TRBV14,TRBJ2-1,ASSTRSGQGTNNEQF
TRBV27,TRBJ2-7,ASSLSQASYEQY
TRBV4-1,TRBJ1-1,ASSQVGTDKMNTEAF
TRBV5-4,TRBJ2-7,ASSWTGDSYEQY
TRBV7-8,TRBJ2-7,ASSANLAYEQY
TRBV20-1,TRBJ1-2,SATGGGYT
TRBV9,TRBJ2-2,ASSGAFPGNTGELF
TRBV5-1,TRBJ2-1,ASSLGGRRLAGTNEQF
TRBV13,TRBJ2-1,ASSLPWGGINEQF
TRBV27,TRBJ2-5,ASSPGLAGVRETQY
TRBV7-6,TRBJ1-1,ASSSGQFMNTEAF
TRBV7-9,TRBJ1-5,ASSPGEGGNQPQH